What follows are 19 T cell receptor beta chains derived from one specimen sequenced in a study of blood T cell repertoires in COVID-19. Profiling relied on immunoSEQ multiplex PCR, and the TCRdb table lists in-frame clones only, not all of them. The sample consists of some 150,000 clones, approximately 90% of them appearing once. The sample comprised peripheral blood. Every receptor here comes from a woman aged 55-70 years with active COVID-19.

The gene calls are TRBV11-2 and TRBJ2-1; D is unresolved. The CDR3 extends over 15 amino acids. Germline CDR1 is SGHAT and CDR2 is FQNNGV. Trimming removed 1 base from V and 4 bases from J, with 11 bases in between. CDR3 loop: CASSLVSHSYNEQFF. The CDR3 nucleotides read TGTGCCAGCAGCTTAGTCAGTCATTCTTACAATGAGCAGTTCTTC.

The chain uses TRBV5-6 and TRBJ2-7; 10 positions agree with TRBD1. The CDR3 totals 16 residues. Germline V gene data show CDR1 as SGHDT and CDR2 as YYEEEE. Unmatched junction bases numbered 8, after V lost 1 base and J lost 4 bases. CDR3 in DNA: TGTGCCAGCAGCTTGAATGTGGGGACAGGGGTGTACGAGCAGTACTTC. Translation: CASSLNVGTGVYEQYF.

This chain joins TRBV10-3 and TRBJ1-3; no clear D. Trimming pared 3 bases from V and 1 base from J, leaving 10 bases between. Germline CDR1 ENHRY, CDR2 SYGVKD. The CDR3 has 15 amino acids. This chain's CDR3 is CAISDPGTSGNTIYF. CDR3 coding DNA: TGTGCCATCAGTGATCCGGGAACTTCTGGAAACACCATATATTTT.

The chain carries TRBV27 and TRBJ1-5; the D gene is possibly TRBD1 (5 bases). The CDR3 runs to 15 residues. The germline V gene has CDR1 MNHEY and CDR2 SMNVEV (reference sequence). Trimming removed 6 bases from V and 2 bases from J, with 14 bases in between. The CDR3 sequence: CASRPGTSGNQPQHF. Written as DNA, the CDR3 is TGTGCCAGCAGGCCGGGGACTTCGGGCAATCAGCCCCAGCATTTT.

This clone was detected once. The chain has TRBV4-2 and TRBJ2-1; D is uncertain. Germline V CDR1 and CDR2: LGHNA, YNFKEQ. V gave up 4 bases and J gave up 5 bases, with 12 bases separating them. The CDR3 runs to 14 residues. CDR3 protein: CASSPSAENNEQFF. CDR3 sequence (DNA): TGTGCCAGCAGCCCCTCGGCGGAGAACAATGAGCAGTTCTTC.

CDR3 nucleotide sequence: TGTGCCAGCAGTTTACCCTACGACAGGCCGTATAACTATGGCTACACCTTC. This translates into CASSLPYDRPYNYGYTF. The rearrangement joins TRBV28 to TRBJ1-2, with TRBD1 as a possible D gene (6 bases). The ends were cut back, 2 bases at V and 1 base at J, with 17 bases in the middle. Germline-derived CDR1 and CDR2 are MDHEN and SYDVKM. The length of the CDR3 is 17 residues.

The CDR3 is CASSQATVPKGYTF. The CDR3 DNA reads TGCGCCAGCAGCCAGGCGACAGTCCCTAAAGGCTACACCTTC. The chain is built from TRBV4-3 and TRBJ1-2; a weak D match, TRBD1 (5 bases). With 3 bases removed from V and 8 bases from J, the gap between germline ends came to 16 bases. CDR3 length: 14 amino acids. Germline lookup yields CDR1 LGHNA and CDR2 YSLEER.

V is TRBV2 and J is TRBJ2-1, with 10 nucleotides matching TRBD2. V lost 4 bases, J lost 9 bases, and 15 bases stayed unmatched. The CDR3 is 17 amino acids. Germline lookup yields CDR1 SNHLY and CDR2 FYNNEI. CDR3: CASSAHGDLAGAPEQFF. Written as DNA, the CDR3 is TGTGCCAGCAGTGCGCATGGAGACCTAGCGGGAGCGCCTGAGCAGTTCTTC.

The chain carries TRBV29-1 and TRBJ1-1; D remains ambiguous. Trimming removed 0 bases from V and 1 base from J, with 9 bases in between. CDR1 and CDR2 from the germline V gene are SQVTM and ANQGSEA. The CDR3 extends over 14 amino acids. The DNA for the CDR3 is TGCAGCGTTGAAGAATTTGGCCAGAACACTGAAGCTTTCTTT. Translating it yields CSVEEFGQNTEAFF.

This clone was seen a single time. The chain recombines TRBV15 with TRBJ2-2, with D possibly matching TRBD2 (6 bases). There are 17 residues in the CDR3. Per the germline V gene, CDR1 is LNHNV and CDR2 is YYDKDF (reference sequence). The V and J ends lost 0 bases and 8 bases respectively, with 19 bases between them. CDR3 protein: CATSRDGTRGSRGELFF. CDR3 DNA: TGTGCCACCAGCAGAGATGGGACTCGGGGGTCAAGAGGGGAGCTGTTTTTT.

The chain employs TRBV5-8 and TRBJ2-5, with 11 nucleotides matching TRBD2. The germline V gene encodes CDR1 SGHTS and CDR2 YDEGEE. The CDR3 has 16 residues. Trimming cost V 2 bases and J 2 bases; bases outside gene matches: 5. DNA for the CDR3: TGTGCCAGCAGCTTCGAACTAGCGGGAGTACAAGAGACCCAGTACTTC. This encodes CASSFELAGVQETQYF. Full variable domain (remainder filled in from reference TRBV5-8 and TRBJ2-5): EAGVTQSPTHLIKTRGQQATLRCSPISGHTSVYWYQQALGLGLQFLLWYDEGEERNRGNFPPRFSGRQFPNYSSELNVNALELEDSALYLCASSFELAGVQETQYFGPGTRLLVL.

Only one count was recorded for this clone. The J gene is TRBJ2-1, the V gene TRBV28; 7 positions match TRBD2. Germline CDR1 is MDHEN and CDR2 is SYDVKM. CDR3 length: 14 residues. The CDR3 here is CVAGRTRLIYEQFF. The CDR3 region has the DNA TGTGTGGCAGGGCGGACTAGGTTAATCTATGAGCAGTTCTTC.

This chain links TRBV4-2 with TRBJ1-4; the match to TRBD1 covers 7 bases. This CDR3 has 16 residues. V lost 1 base to trimming and J lost 8 bases; unmatched junction nucleotides: 10. Germline CDR1 reads LGHNA; CDR2 reads YNFKEQ. CDR3: CASSQVVTGLVEKLFF. DNA of the CDR3: TGTGCCAGCAGCCAAGTCGTGACAGGGTTGGTGGAAAAACTGTTTTTT.

The chain uses TRBV6-1 and TRBJ2-5; maybe TRBD2 (6 bases). This CDR3 has 15 amino acids. Between the trimmed V and J ends, which lost 2 bases and 3 bases, there was a span of 13 bases. The V gene's germline CDR1 is MNHNS and CDR2 SASEGT. The CDR3 here is CASSEFERREETQYF. In nucleotides, the CDR3 is TGTGCCAGCAGTGAATTCGAACGGAGGGAAGAGACCCAGTACTTC.

The chain carries TRBV11-2 and TRBJ2-7; TRBD2 aligns across 9 bases. The ends lost 1 base at V and 6 bases at J; junction bases unmatched: 7. In germline, CDR1 is SGHAT, CDR2 FQNNGV. This CDR3 is built from 15 residues. The CDR3 DNA sequence: TGTGCCAGCAGCTTAGGTCTAGCGGGAACCATCGAGCAGTACTTC. Its translation is CASSLGLAGTIEQYF.

The chain employs TRBV5-8 and TRBJ1-6, with a possible D match to TRBD1 (6 bases). CDR1 is SGHTS and CDR2 is YDEGEE in the germline V gene. The CDR3 runs to 16 residues. Trimming left V 6 bases short and J 10 bases short, with 23 bases between. CDR3 region: CASTRIYGGLNSPLHF. As DNA, the CDR3 is TGTGCCAGCACCCGGATATACGGGGGGCTCAACTCACCCCTCCACTTT.

V usage is TRBV11-3 and J usage is TRBJ2-5, with D perhaps matching TRBD1 (6 bases). Germline CDR1 and CDR2: SGHNT and YENEEA. The length of the CDR3 is 15 residues. V was clipped by 2 bases and J by 5 bases, with 15 bases between them. DNA for the CDR3: TGTGCCAGCAGCTTAAGGGGCAGGGGAGCCGAGACCCAGTACTTC. Translated: CASSLRGRGAETQYF.

The chain joins TRBV6-5 to TRBJ2-1; 7 bases are shared with TRBD2. The CDR3 extends over 16 amino acids. Germline CDR1 is MNHEY and CDR2 is SVGAGI. The ends lost 2 bases at V and 3 bases at J; junction bases unmatched: 7. The chain's CDR3 is CASSYQRDGYYNEQFF. In DNA, the CDR3 is TGTGCCAGCAGTTACCAGCGGGACGGTTACTACAATGAGCAGTTCTTC.

This clone was picked up one time. V gene TRBV2 combines with J gene TRBJ1-2, with D possibly being TRBD1 (5 bases). V was clipped by 3 bases and J by 5 bases, with 16 bases between them. Germline V gene lookup returns CDR1 SNHLY and CDR2 FYNNEI. This CDR3 has 15 residues. CDR3 sequence: CASSDAGRASYGYTF. In DNA form, the CDR3 reads TGTGCCAGCAGTGATGCCGGCAGGGCGTCATATGGCTACACCTTC.